This T cell receptor beta chain derives from a study of identical twins. Germline lookup yields CDR1 GTSNPN and CDR2 SVGIG (reference sequence). Trimming cost V 3 bases and J 0 bases; bases outside gene matches: 5. The CDR3 consists of 16 residues. This clonotype has just one count. TCRdb independently ran MiXCR on the 5' RACE reads; one entry per CDR3 protein. The data contain about 520,000 distinct CDR3 sequences, 20% to 25% of them singletons. These records were also assigned to another study, of T cells expressing NK-cell markers.

The sequenced material came from CD4+ T cells sorted from blood. This sequence joins TRBV30 and TRBJ2-2, with TRBD2 matching over 9 bases. The origin of this receptor is a woman younger than 30 in good health. The CDR3 loop is CAWRGPSGTNTGELFF. In DNA form, the CDR3 reads TGTGCCTGGAGGGGACCTAGCGGGACGAACACCGGGGAGCTGTTTTTT. The whole variable domain, remainder taken from reference TRBV30 and TRBJ2-2, is SQTIHQWPATLVQPVGSPLSLECTVEGTSNPNLYWYRQAAGRGLQLLFYSVGIGQISSEVPQNLSASRPQDRQFILSSKKLLLSDSGFYLCAWRGPSGTNTGELFFGEGSRLTVL.